This is a list of T cell receptor beta chains from one sample in a study of beta chain features in type 1 diabetes. Here immunoSEQ multiplex PCR was the method, and the copy in TCRdb shows in-frame clones only, minus some. The repertoire holds over 150,000 clones, with 6.5% to 8.5% as singletons. Material: central memory CD4+ T cells from blood. Receptors were obtained from a woman aged 18-30 years with type 1 diabetes. The CDR3 runs from the conserved cysteine through the conserved F or W. The D gene is left open where the match is weak. Some rows have no size entry. The others give once, few or many, or a class for an expanded clone.

j_gene: TRBJ2-7; v_gene: TRBV25-1; d_gene: NA; abundance: NA; CDR3aa: CASRGSSYEQYF; CDR3nt: TGTGCCAGCAGGGGGAGCTCCTACGAGCAGTACTTC
j_gene: TRBJ1-2; v_gene: TRBV7-2; d_gene: NA; abundance: few; CDR3aa: CASSLVPQGNYGYTF; CDR3nt: TGTGCCAGCAGCTTAGTCCCCCAGGGCAACTATGGCTACACCTTC
j_gene: TRBJ2-5; v_gene: TRBV5-1; d_gene: NA; abundance: NA; CDR3aa: CASSLSVLQETQYF; CDR3nt: TGCGCCAGCAGCTTGTCAGTGTTACAAGAGACCCAGTACTTC
j_gene: TRBJ2-5; v_gene: TRBV13; d_gene: NA; abundance: few; CDR3aa: CASSPRGGETQYF; CDR3nt: TGTGCCAGCAGCCCCAGGGGCGGGGAGACCCAGTACTTC
j_gene: TRBJ2-2; v_gene: TRBV4-3; d_gene: TRBD2; abundance: few; CDR3aa: CASSPGTSGTGELFF; CDR3nt: TGCGCCAGCAGCCCCGGGACTAGCGGCACCGGGGAGCTGTTTTTT
j_gene: TRBJ2-5; v_gene: TRBV7-2; d_gene: TRBD1; abundance: NA; CDR3aa: CASSPRQGQETQYF; CDR3nt: TGTGCCAGCAGCCCCCGACAGGGCCAAGAGACCCAGTACTTC
j_gene: TRBJ2-7; v_gene: TRBV5-4; d_gene: TRBD1; abundance: NA; CDR3aa: CASSHGQGDPTYF; CDR3nt: TGTGCCAGCAGCCACGGACAGGGAGACCCTACGTACTTC
j_gene: TRBJ1-1; v_gene: TRBV7-2; d_gene: NA; abundance: NA; CDR3aa: CASSSQTVNEAFF; CDR3nt: TGTGCCAGCAGCTCACAGACGGTTAATGAAGCTTTCTTT
j_gene: TRBJ1-1; v_gene: TRBV18; d_gene: TRBD1; abundance: few; CDR3aa: CASSPQIDRASGEAFF; CDR3nt: TGTGCCAGCTCACCTCAAATAGACAGGGCCTCGGGTGAAGCTTTCTTT
j_gene: TRBJ2-3; v_gene: TRBV6-5; d_gene: NA; abundance: NA; CDR3aa: CASRLVPTDTQYF; CDR3nt: TGTGCCAGCAGACTTGTCCCCACAGATACGCAGTATTTT
j_gene: TRBJ2-5; v_gene: TRBV5-4; d_gene: NA; abundance: few; CDR3aa: CASSVARETQYF; CDR3nt: TGTGCCAGCAGCGTGGCCCGGGAGACCCAGTACTTC
j_gene: TRBJ1-2; v_gene: TRBV7-2; d_gene: TRBD1; abundance: NA; CDR3aa: CASSTWDRGGYTF; CDR3nt: TGTGCCAGCAGCACCTGGGACAGAGGTGGCTACACCTTC
j_gene: TRBJ1-1; v_gene: TRBV7-9; d_gene: NA; abundance: few; CDR3aa: CASSLVGAPEAFF; CDR3nt: TGTGCCAGCAGCTTAGTAGGGGCCCCTGAAGCTTTCTTT
j_gene: TRBJ1-1; v_gene: TRBV18; d_gene: NA; abundance: many; CDR3aa: CASSPDRQAQAFF; CDR3nt: TGTGCCAGCTCACCAGACCGACAGGCTCAAGCTTTCTTT
j_gene: TRBJ2-7; v_gene: TRBV18; d_gene: TRBD1; abundance: NA; CDR3aa: CASSPGQGAGEQYF; CDR3nt: TGTGCCAGCTCGCCGGGACAGGGGGCCGGCGAGCAGTACTTC
j_gene: TRBJ2-3; v_gene: TRBV13; d_gene: NA; abundance: few; CDR3aa: CASSAAGVDTQYF; CDR3nt: TGTGCCAGCAGCGCGGCCGGGGTCGATACGCAGTATTTT
j_gene: TRBJ1-2; v_gene: TRBV5-1; d_gene: NA; abundance: many; CDR3aa: CASSPYGEYGYTF; CDR3nt: TGCGCCAGCAGCCCCTACGGGGAGTATGGCTACACCTTC
j_gene: TRBJ1-4; v_gene: TRBV6-1; d_gene: NA; abundance: few; CDR3aa: CASSPQGNEKLFF; CDR3nt: TGTGCCAGCAGTCCTCAGGGGAATGAAAAACTGTTTTTT
j_gene: TRBJ1-3; v_gene: TRBV28; d_gene: NA; abundance: NA; CDR3aa: CASSFRGFSENTIYF; CDR3nt: TGTGCCAGCAGTTTCAGAGGATTCTCTGAAAACACCATATATTTT
j_gene: TRBJ1-3; v_gene: TRBV7-2; d_gene: NA; abundance: NA; CDR3aa: CASSSEFSGNTIYF; CDR3nt: TGTGCCAGCAGTAGTGAGTTCTCTGGAAACACCATATATTTT